This record concerns one TCR beta chain sequence. This sample is drawn from a study of T cells in Graves' hyperthyroidism and ophthalmopathy. Cells are PBMCs isolated from roughly 9.2 ml of fresh blood. TCR beta CDR3 region amplification was performed from RNA transcripts. HTBI primers were employed in a first-round RT-PCR of the TCR CDR3. MiXCR, run by TCRdb on the multiplex PCR reads, gives a single entry per CDR3 protein. The sample lists roughly 380,000 distinct CDR3 sequences, about 14% occurring once. The sample consisted of blood. The TCR comes from a woman aged 55-70 years with Graves' hyperthyroidism.

In DNA form, the CDR3 reads TGCAGTGCTCTGCGTCCTAGTTACTCCTACAATGAGCAGTTCTTC. Protein: CSALRPSYSYNEQFF. This sequence joins TRBV20-1 and TRBJ2-1; D gene unclear. The germline CDR1 and CDR2 sequences are DFQATT and SNEGSKA (reference sequence). The germline V and J ends were trimmed by 5 bases and 0 bases, with 14 bases remaining between them. The CDR3 length is 15 residues.